This T cell receptor (beta chain) was sequenced during a study of blood T cell repertoires in COVID-19. In the study's own analysis: Estimates of nucleated cell counts were drawn from the amplification of reference gene primers. TCRdb's copy holds only in-frame clones and misses some; the assay was immunoSEQ multiplex PCR. The V and J calls and clone size come from that table; D and trimming were worked out from the DNA. The repertoire holds around 230,000 clones, with about nine tenths as singletons. The V gene's germline CDR1 is KGHDR and CDR2 SFDVKD. V trimming: 5 bases; J trimming: 1 base; junction bases outside the gene matches: 1. The CDR3 is 16 residues long.

Sequencing was performed on peripheral blood. The chain recombines TRBV24-1 with TRBJ2-5; 15 nucleotides align to TRBD2. The receptor was isolated from a young man who had recovered from COVID-19. The CDR3 spells CATSAGLAGGQETQYF. In nucleotides, the CDR3 is TGTGCCACCAGTGCGGGACTAGCGGGGGGCCAAGAGACCCAGTACTTC.